These 13 T cell receptor beta chains share one sample of origin, sequenced in a study of TIL therapy for anti-PD-1-resistant metastatic lung cancer. Indicated time point: pre-treatment sample, taken before nivolumab and TIL therapy. Sequencing used immunoSEQ v3. Some clones are missing from TCRdb's copy, which holds only in-frame ones; the method was immunoSEQ multiplex PCR. Of roughly 58,000 clones in the sample, approximately 78% were seen once. The specimen comprised blood, sampled at baseline. The receptors were gathered from a person between 25 and 80 years old with non-small cell lung cancer.

This sequence joins TRBV9 and TRBJ2-1; the D is unclear. Trimming pared 4 bases from V and 4 bases from J, leaving 6 bases between. In germline, CDR1 is SGDLS, CDR2 YYNGEE. The CDR3 has 12 amino acids. The CDR3: CASSPYYNEQFF. DNA of the CDR3: TGTGCCAGCAGCCCTTATTACAATGAGCAGTTCTTC.

The chain combines TRBV5-4 with TRBJ1-4, with 7 nucleotides matching TRBD1. The CDR3 covers 15 residues. Germline CDR1 reads SGHNT; CDR2 reads YYREEE (reference sequence). The J segment lost 8 bases and the V segment lost 3 bases, leaving 10 bases of the junction unmatched. CDR3: CASSSGGQQGEKLFF. In DNA, the CDR3 is TGTGCCAGCAGCTCCGGGGGCCAACAGGGGGAAAAACTGTTTTTT. Supplemented by reference TRBV5-4 and TRBJ1-4, the full variable domain reads ETGVTQSPTHLIKTRGQQVTLRCSSQSGHNTVSWYQQALGQGPQFIFQYYREEENGRGNFPPRFSGLQFPNYSSELNVNALELDDSALYLCASSSGGQQGEKLFFGSGTQLSVL.

The chain couples TRBV3-1 (or the pseudogene TRBV3-2) to TRBJ2-1; no reliable D call. Per the germline V gene, CDR1 is LGHDT and CDR2 is YNNKEL (reference sequence). The CDR3 extends over 12 amino acids. Deletions cut 1 base from V and 11 bases from J, with 9 bases between. CDR3 nucleotides: TGTGCCAGCAGCCAAGGGCGGAATAAGCAGTTCTTC. Amino acid sequence: CASSQGRNKQFF.

The CDR3 coding sequence is TGCGCCAGCAGCCGGAACGTAATCTCTGGAAACACCATATATTTT. Translation: CASSRNVISGNTIYF. V and J are TRBV4-3 and TRBJ1-3; the D is unclear. The V and J ends lost 4 bases and 0 bases respectively, with 10 bases between them. Germline V gene lookup returns CDR1 LGHNA and CDR2 YSLEER. The CDR3 spans 15 residues.

The chain joins TRBV6-5 to TRBJ1-2; tentatively, D is TRBD1 (6 bases). Germline loops: CDR1 MNHEY, CDR2 SVGAGI. V was cut by 11 bases and J by 0 bases, with 13 bases left in between. The CDR3 loop spans 13 amino acids. The CDR3 nucleotides read TGTGCCGCTCAGGAGGGGGCTAACTATGGCTACACCTTC. It translates to CAAQEGANYGYTF.

The chain is built from TRBV2 and TRBJ2-1; D gene ambiguous. Germline CDR1 and CDR2: SNHLY and FYNNEI. The CDR3 contains 13 residues. V shed 6 bases and J shed 9 bases, with 15 bases lying between them. The CDR3 DNA sequence: TGTGCCAGCAGAAACGACGCCGGCGGTGAGCAGTTCTTC. Translated, it gives CASRNDAGGEQFF.

Written as DNA, the CDR3 is TGTGCCTGGAGTCCAGGGAGTGATGGCTACACCTTC. Translating it yields CAWSPGSDGYTF. The chain couples TRBV30 to TRBJ1-2; tentative D call: TRBD1 (5 bases). Trimming removed 2 bases at V and 6 bases at J, with 10 bases between. Per the germline V gene, CDR1 is GTSNPN and CDR2 is SVGIG (reference sequence). The CDR3 sequence is 12 residues long.

The rearrangement links TRBV7-8 to TRBJ2-7; D is perhaps TRBD2 (6 bases). Germline V lookup: CDR1 SGHVS, CDR2 FQNEAQ. This CDR3 has 14 residues. Trimming took 4 bases from V and 5 from J, leaving 15 bases between them. The CDR3 DNA reads TGTGCCAGCAGCTCCTACGGGGCTAGCGACGAGCAGTACTTC. Residues: CASSSYGASDEQYF.

This clone was seen just once. The chain uses TRBV13 and TRBJ2-7; 12 nucleotides align to TRBD2. CDR1 and CDR2 (germline): PRHDT, FYEKMQ (reference sequence). V dropped 5 bases and J dropped 2; count of bases not matched to a gene: 10. There are 17 residues in the CDR3. In DNA form, the CDR3 reads TGTGCCAGCAGCCTAACAGGGACTAGCGGGCGTACCTACGAGCAGTACTTC. This gives the protein CASSLTGTSGRTYEQYF.

The chain uses TRBV7-9 and TRBJ1-5; D gene ambiguous. Trimming took 1 base from V and 3 from J, leaving 7 bases between them. CDR3 size: 14 residues. Per the germline V gene, CDR1 is SEHNR and CDR2 is FQNEAQ (reference sequence). CDR3 region: CASSLDLPNQPQHF. Here the CDR3 DNA reads TGTGCCAGCAGCTTAGATCTTCCCAATCAGCCCCAGCATTTT.

V usage is TRBV11-1 and J usage is TRBJ2-7; the D call may be TRBD1 or TRBD2 (5 bases each). The CDR3 contains 13 residues. Trimming removed 2 bases at V and 4 bases at J, with 9 bases between. Germline assignment: CDR1 SGHAT and CDR2 FQDESV (reference sequence). CDR3 nucleotide sequence: TGTGCCAGCAGCTTAACCGGGACGTACGAGCAGTACTTC. It encodes CASSLTGTYEQYF.

The chain links TRBV5-5 to TRBJ1-5, with no clear D. Trimming left V 4 bases short and J 0 bases short, with 11 bases between. This CDR3 contains 15 residues. CDR1 is SGHKS, CDR2 YYEKEE, per germline (reference sequence). Written as DNA, the CDR3 is TGTGCCAGCAGCCCGCAGGTTTCTAGCAATCAGCCCCAGCATTTT. Amino acids: CASSPQVSSNQPQHF.

The rearrangement uses TRBV7-9 and TRBJ1-3; 8 bases are a match to TRBD1. The CDR3 sequence is 16 residues long. CDR1 and CDR2 from the germline V gene are SEHNR and FQNEAQ (reference sequence). The J segment lost 0 bases and the V segment lost 6 bases, leaving 7 bases of the junction unmatched. This CDR3 reads CASRSGQGFSGNTIYF. The DNA of the CDR3 is TGTGCCAGCAGGTCTGGACAGGGCTTCTCTGGAAACACCATATATTTT.